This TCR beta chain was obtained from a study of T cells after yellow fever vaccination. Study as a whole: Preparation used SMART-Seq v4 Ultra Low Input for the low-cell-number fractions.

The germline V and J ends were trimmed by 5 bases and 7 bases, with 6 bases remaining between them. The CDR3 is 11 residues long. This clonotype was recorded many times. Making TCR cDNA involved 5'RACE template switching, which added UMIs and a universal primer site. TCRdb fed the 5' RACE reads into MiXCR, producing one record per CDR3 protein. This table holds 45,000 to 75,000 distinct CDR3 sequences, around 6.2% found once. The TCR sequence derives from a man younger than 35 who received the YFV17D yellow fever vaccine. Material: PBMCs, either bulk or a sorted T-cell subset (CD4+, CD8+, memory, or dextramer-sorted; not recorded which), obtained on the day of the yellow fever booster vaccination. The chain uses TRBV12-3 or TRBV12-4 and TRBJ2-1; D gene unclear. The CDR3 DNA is TGTGCCAGCAGTCGCATGAATGAGCAGTTCTTC. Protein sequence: CASSRMNEQFF.